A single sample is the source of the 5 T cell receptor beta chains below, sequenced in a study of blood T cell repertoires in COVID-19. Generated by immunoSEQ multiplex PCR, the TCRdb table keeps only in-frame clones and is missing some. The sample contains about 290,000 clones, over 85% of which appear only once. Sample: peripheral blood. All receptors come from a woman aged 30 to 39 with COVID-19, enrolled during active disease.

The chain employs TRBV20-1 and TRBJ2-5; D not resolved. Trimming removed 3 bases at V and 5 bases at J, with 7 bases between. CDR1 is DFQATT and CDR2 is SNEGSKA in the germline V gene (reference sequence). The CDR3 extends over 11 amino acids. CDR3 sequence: CSASLRETQYF. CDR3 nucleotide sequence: TGCAGTGCTAGCCTGAGGGAGACCCAGTACTTC.

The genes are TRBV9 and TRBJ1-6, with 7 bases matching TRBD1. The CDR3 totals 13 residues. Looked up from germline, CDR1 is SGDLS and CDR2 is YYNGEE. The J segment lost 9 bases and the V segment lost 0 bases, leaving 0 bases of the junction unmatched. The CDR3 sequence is CASSVDRGSPLHF. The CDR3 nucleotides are TGTGCCAGCAGCGTAGACAGGGGTTCACCCCTCCACTTT.

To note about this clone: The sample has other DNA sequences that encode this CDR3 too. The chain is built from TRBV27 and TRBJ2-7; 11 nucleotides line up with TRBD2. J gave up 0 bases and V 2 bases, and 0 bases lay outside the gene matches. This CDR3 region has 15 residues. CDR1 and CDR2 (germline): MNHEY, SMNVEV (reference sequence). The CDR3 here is CASSLLAGGSYEQYF. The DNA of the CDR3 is TGTGCCAGCAGTTTACTAGCGGGGGGCTCCTACGAGCAGTACTTC.

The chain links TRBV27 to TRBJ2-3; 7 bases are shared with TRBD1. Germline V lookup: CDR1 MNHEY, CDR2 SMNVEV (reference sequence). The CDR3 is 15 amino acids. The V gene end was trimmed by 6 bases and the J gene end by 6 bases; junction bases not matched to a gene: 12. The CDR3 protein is CASRRGQGLWDTQYF. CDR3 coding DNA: TGTGCCAGCAGGAGGGGGCAGGGCCTTTGGGATACGCAGTATTTT.

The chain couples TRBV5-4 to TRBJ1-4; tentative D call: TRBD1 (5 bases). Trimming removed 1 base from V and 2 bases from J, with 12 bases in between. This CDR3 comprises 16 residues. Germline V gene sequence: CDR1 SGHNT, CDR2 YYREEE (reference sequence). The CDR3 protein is CASSLRRGTTNEKLFF. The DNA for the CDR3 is TGTGCCAGCAGCTTGCGTAGAGGGACTACTAATGAAAAACTGTTTTTT.